The clone carrying this T cell receptor beta chain has ten or more counts. The data originate from a study of human T cells and chemical hapten exposure. This CDR3 region has 17 residues. CDR1 and CDR2 (germline): MNHNY, SVGAGI (reference sequence). V trimming: 2 bases; J trimming: 2 bases; junction bases outside the gene matches: 12. The time point: patch test 2, 6 weeks after DPC sensitization. As for treatment: therapeutic diphenylcyclopropenone sensitization with weekly scalp DPC. Prior to each patch test being applied, blood was drawn. MiXCR was run by TCRdb on the RACE reads, yielding one entry per CDR3 protein. There are some 100,000 distinct CDR3 sequences in the sample; over 7.5% occur only once, and 2% to 2.5% lies in the top ten.

The chain couples TRBV6-6 to TRBJ2-7, with TRBD2 matching 7 bases. Material: whole blood, obtained in connection with sensitization to the hapten diphenylcyclopropenone (DPC). This TCR was recovered from a woman between 35 and 50 years old with alopecia areata. Some clones in this sample may be carry-over from other donors' samples. The CDR3 nucleotides are TGTGCCAGCAGTTACCCTCCGGGGAGCGGGGTACCCTACGAGCAGTACTTC. This encodes CASSYPPGSGVPYEQYF.